This T cell receptor beta chain was documented in a study of shared clonotypes between healthy human individuals. Those who donated, Caucasian adults without exception, all lived in Nashville, Tennessee. Points on this clone: What it recognizes is unknown.

Here immunoSEQ multiplex PCR was the method, and the copy in TCRdb shows in-frame clones only, minus some. Found here are hundreds of thousands of clones, 95% to 97% of them singletons; the top ten hold 0.05% to 0.07%. The CDR3 is 15 residues long. CDR1 and CDR2 from the germline V gene are MGHRA and YSYEKL. The study, taken as a whole, reports: Estimated richness was generally greater in naive than memory subsets.

Sequencing used naive CD4+ T cells sorted from blood. Subset meaning: CD45RA+ positively selected. The chain has TRBV4-1 and TRBJ2-5, with TRBD2 matching 11 bases. The closer fit of TRBJ2-7 to the DNA end suggests the J call may be wrong. This TCR was sampled from a woman in her thirties in good health. The CDR3 DNA follows: TGCGCCAGCAGCCAAGATACTAGCGGGAGCTACGAGCAGTACTTC. Amino acid sequence: CASSQDTSGSYEQYF.